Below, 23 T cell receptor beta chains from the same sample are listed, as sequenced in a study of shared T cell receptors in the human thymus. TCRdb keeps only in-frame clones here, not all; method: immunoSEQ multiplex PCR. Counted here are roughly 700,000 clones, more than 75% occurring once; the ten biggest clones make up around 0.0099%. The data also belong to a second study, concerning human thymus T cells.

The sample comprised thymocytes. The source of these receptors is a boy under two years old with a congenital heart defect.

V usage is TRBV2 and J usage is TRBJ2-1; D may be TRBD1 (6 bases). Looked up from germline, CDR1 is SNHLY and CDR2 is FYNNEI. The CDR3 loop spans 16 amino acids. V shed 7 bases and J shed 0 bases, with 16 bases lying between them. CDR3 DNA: TGTGCCAGCACCAGGTACAGGGATCTCTCCTACAATGAGCAGTTCTTC. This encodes CASTRYRDLSYNEQFF.

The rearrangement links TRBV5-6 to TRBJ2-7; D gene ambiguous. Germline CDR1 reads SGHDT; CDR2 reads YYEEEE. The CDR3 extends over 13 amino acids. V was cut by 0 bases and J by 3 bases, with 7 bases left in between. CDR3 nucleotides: TGTGCCAGCAGCTTGGAAGCGATCTACGAGCAGTACTTC. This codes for CASSLEAIYEQYF.

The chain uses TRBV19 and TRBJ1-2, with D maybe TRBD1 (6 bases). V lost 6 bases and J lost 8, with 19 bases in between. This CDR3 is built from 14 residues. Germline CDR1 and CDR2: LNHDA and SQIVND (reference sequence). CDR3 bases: TGTGCCAGTAGCCAGCCGGGACACAACCGGGGCTACACCTTC. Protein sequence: CASSQPGHNRGYTF.

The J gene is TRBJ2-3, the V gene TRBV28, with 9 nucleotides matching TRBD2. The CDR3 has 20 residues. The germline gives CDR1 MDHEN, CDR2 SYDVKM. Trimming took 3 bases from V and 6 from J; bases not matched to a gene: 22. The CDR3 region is CASSFWGRVGGRARSDTQYF. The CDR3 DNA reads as TGTGCCAGCAGTTTTTGGGGCAGGGTCGGCGGGAGGGCCCGTTCGGATACGCAGTATTTT.

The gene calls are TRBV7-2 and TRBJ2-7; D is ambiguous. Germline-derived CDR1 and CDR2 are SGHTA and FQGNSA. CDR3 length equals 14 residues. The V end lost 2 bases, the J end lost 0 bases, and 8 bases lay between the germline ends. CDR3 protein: CASSLSPTSYEQYF. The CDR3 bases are TGTGCCAGCAGCTTATCCCCTACCTCCTACGAGCAGTACTTC.

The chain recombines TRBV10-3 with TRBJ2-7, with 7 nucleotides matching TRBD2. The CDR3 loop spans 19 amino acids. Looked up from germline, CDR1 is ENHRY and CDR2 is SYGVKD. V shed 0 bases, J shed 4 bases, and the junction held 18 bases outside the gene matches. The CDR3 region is CAISESERVWAGDGYEQYF. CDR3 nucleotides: TGTGCCATCAGTGAGTCGGAGAGGGTTTGGGCGGGAGATGGGTACGAGCAGTACTTC.

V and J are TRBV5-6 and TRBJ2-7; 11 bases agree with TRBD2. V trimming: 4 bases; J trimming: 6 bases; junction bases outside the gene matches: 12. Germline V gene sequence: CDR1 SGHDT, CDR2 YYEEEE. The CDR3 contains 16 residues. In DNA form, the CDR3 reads TGTGCCAGCAGCACCCTTAGCGGGAGGGCCCCCGGCGAGCAGTACTTC. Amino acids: CASSTLSGRAPGEQYF.

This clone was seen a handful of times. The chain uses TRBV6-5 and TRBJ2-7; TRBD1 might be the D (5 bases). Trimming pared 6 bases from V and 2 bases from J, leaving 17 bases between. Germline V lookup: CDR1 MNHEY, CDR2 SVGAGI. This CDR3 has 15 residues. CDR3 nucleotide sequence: TGTGCCAGCAGACGAGACAGCAAACGGACCTACGAGCAGTACTTC. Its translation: CASRRDSKRTYEQYF.

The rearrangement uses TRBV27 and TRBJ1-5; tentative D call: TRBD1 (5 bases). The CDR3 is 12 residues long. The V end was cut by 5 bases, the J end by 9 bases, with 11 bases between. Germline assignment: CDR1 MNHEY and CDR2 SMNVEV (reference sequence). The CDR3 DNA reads TGTGCCAGCAGTCGTACAGGCTCGCCCCAGCATTTT. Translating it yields CASSRTGSPQHF.

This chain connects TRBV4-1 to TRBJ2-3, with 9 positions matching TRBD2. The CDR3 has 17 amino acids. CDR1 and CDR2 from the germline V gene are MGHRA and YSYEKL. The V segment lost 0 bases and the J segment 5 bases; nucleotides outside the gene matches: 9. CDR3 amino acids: CASSQDSKLAGGDTQYF. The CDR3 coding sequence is TGCGCCAGCAGCCAAGATTCGAAACTAGCGGGTGGAGATACGCAGTATTTT.

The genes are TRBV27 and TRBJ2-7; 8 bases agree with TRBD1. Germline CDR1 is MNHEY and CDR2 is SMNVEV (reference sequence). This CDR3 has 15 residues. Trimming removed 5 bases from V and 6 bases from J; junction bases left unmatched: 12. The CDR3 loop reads CASSPHGQGSCEQYF. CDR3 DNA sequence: TGTGCCAGCAGTCCCCATGGACAGGGTTCGTGCGAGCAGTACTTC.

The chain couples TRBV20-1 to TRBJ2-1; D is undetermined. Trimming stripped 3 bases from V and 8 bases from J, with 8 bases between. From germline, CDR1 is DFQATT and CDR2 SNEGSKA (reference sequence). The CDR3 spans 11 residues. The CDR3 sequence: CSASFVDEQFF. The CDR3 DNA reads TGCAGTGCTAGTTTCGTCGATGAGCAGTTCTTC.

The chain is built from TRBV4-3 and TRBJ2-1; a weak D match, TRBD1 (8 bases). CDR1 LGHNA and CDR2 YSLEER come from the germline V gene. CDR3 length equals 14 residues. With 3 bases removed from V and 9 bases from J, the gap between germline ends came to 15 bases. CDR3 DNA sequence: TGCGCCAGCAGCCACCAACAGGGGGAGGGTGAGCAGTTCTTC. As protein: CASSHQQGEGEQFF.

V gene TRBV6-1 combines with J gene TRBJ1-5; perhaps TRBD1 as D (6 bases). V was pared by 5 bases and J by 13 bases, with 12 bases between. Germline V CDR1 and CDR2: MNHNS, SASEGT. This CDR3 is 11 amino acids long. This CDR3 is CASSTGSDQHF. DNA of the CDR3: TGTGCCAGCAGTACAGGGTCGGATCAGCATTTT.

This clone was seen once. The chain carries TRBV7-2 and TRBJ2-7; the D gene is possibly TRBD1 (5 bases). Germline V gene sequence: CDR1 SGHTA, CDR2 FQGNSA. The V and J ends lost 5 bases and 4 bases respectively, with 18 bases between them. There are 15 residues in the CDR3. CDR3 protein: CASSPVGGREYEQYF. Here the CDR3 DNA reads TGTGCCAGCAGCCCCGTCGGCGGCAGGGAATACGAGCAGTACTTC.

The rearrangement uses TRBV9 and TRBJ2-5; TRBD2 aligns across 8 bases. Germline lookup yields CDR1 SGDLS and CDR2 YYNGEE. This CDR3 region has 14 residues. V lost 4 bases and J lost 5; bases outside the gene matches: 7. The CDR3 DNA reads TGTGCCAGCAGCCCCCAGCGGGAGCGGGAGACCCAGTACTTC. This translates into CASSPQRERETQYF.

CDR3 in DNA: TGTGCCAGCAGTTTACGGCCGGGTGAAACTAATGAAAAACTGTTTTTT. Residues: CASSLRPGETNEKLFF. The V call is TRBV27, the J call TRBJ1-4; D gene ambiguous. Trimming stripped 2 bases from V and 1 base from J, with 11 bases between. Germline assignment: CDR1 MNHEY and CDR2 SMNVEV (reference sequence). The CDR3 contains 16 residues. The full variable domain, in which reference TRBV27 and TRBJ1-4 provide the parts outside the CDR3, is EAQVTQNPRYLITVTGKKLTVTCSQNMNHEYMSWYRQDPGLGLRQIYYSMNVEVTDKGDVPEGYKVSRKEKRNFPLILESPSPNQTSLYFCASSLRPGETNEKLFFGSGTQLSVL.

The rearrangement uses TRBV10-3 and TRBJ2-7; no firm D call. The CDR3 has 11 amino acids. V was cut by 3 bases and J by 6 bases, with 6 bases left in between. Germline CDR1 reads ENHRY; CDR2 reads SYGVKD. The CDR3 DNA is TGTGCCATCAGTGAACAAAGCGAGCAGTACTTC. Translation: CAISEQSEQYF.

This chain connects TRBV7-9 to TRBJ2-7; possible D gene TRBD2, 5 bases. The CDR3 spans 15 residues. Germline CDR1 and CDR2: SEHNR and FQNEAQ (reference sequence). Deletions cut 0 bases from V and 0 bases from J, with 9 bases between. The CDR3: CASSLARRNSYEQYF. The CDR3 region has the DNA TGTGCCAGCAGCTTAGCAAGGAGGAACTCCTACGAGCAGTACTTC.

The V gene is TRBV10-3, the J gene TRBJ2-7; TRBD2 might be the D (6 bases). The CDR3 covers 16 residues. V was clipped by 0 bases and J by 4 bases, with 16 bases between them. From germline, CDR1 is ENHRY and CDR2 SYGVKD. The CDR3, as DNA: TGTGCCATCAGTGAGTCGAATTCTTGGGGGGTTTACGAGCAGTACTTC. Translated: CAISESNSWGVYEQYF.

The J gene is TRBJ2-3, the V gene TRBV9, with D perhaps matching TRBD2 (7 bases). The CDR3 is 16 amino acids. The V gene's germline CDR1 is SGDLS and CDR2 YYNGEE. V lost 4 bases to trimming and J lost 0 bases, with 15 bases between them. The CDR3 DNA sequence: TGTGCCAGCAGCCCGAGGGGGAGGGAAAGCACAGATACGCAGTATTTT. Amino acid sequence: CASSPRGRESTDTQYF.

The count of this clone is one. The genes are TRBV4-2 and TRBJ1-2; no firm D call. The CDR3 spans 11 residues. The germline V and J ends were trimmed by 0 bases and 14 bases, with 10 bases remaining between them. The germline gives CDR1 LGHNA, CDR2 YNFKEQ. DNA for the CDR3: TGTGCCAGCAGCCAAGATAAGAAGGAGACCTTC. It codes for CASSQDKKETF.

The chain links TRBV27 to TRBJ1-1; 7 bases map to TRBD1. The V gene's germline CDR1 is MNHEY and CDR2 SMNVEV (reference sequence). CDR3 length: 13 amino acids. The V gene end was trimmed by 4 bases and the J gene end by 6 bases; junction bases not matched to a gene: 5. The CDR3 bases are TGTGCCAGCAGTTCCGACAGGGCCCCTGAAGCTTTCTTT. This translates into CASSSDRAPEAFF.